This paragraph reports one T cell receptor beta chain. The antigen it recognizes is unknown. Base qualities are missing; no much larger clone stands one base away. The source of the sample is a study of blood T cell repertoires in COVID-19 (TCRdb year 2020). As for the study more broadly: Samples from collaborators originated in the United States, Italy and Spain and spanned both the acute and convalescent phases of COVID-19. The material from the prospective study consisted of cDNA or gDNA derived from T cells, B-cell-depleted T cells, or PBMCs. Deeply sampled blood TCRbeta repertoires from subjects exposed to, actively infected with, or recovered from COVID-19 were included in the dataset. A freely available public database, intended as a resource for researchers studying the immune response to SARS-CoV-2, is where the repertoires were released. The samples were drawn from the first 160 participants of the ongoing ImmuneRACE study and from 950 to 1,500 subjects provided by 6 global collaborators. Nearly every sample came with metadata listing a de-identified subject ID, COVID-19 status, age in years and sex. HLA class I and class II types, where available, came from metadata supplied by the sample provider rather than from assay-based typing. Results and caveats for the whole study, not just this receptor: Clinical and demographic metadata were provided uncurated, with the amount varying by source and participant.

TCRbeta CDR3 regions were amplified from genomic DNA by means of the immunoSEQ Assay, a bias-controlled multiplex PCR. On the authors' methods: Within the assay, amplification of reference gene primers was used to estimate how many nucleated cells each sample contained. To quantify the absolute abundance of each unique TCRbeta CDR3 rearrangement, sequence reads were collapsed and filtered. For each sample, productive Simpson clonality was calculated as the square root of Simpson's diversity index across productive rearrangements. TCRdb carries this immuneACCESS record with in-frame sequences only. Its versions omit some clonotypes, under half of them owing to an unresolved V gene in the studies checked, with the rest unexplained. From that table come the V and J calls and clone size; the DNA was used to work out D and trimming. Within this sample are roughly 180,000 clones, with roughly 83% of them counted one time only. Under 9.5% of the sample is in the top ten clones.

Enrolling through a virtual design, the prospective study's participants ranged in age from roughly 18 to 89 years and lived across about two dozen United States geographic areas. Cohort assignment in the prospective study relied on participant-reported clinical history from a screening survey and a study questionnaire. ImmuneRACE Cohort 3 recovered participants were defined by two consecutive negative NP/OP PCR tests, healthcare professional clearance, or symptom resolution. Each participant in the prospective study had whole blood, serum and a nasopharyngeal or oropharyngeal swab collected by mobile phlebotomists. Participants in the prospective study had the option to provide additional blood draws and questionnaires over a roughly 2-month period. Before DNA extraction, prospective study blood samples were shipped either frozen or at room temperature. CDR1 and CDR2 are drawn from the germline V gene (reference sequence): DFQATT, SNEGSKA. Counted from cysteine to phenylalanine, this CDR3 has 11 amino acids. Here the CDR3 DNA is all that survives: 33 bases in frame from base 1. The junction carries 9 bases between V and J, which are trimmed by 3 bases and 7 bases respectively.

Sequencing was performed on PBMCs or T cells enriched from blood (not recorded which). This clonotype was sampled from a woman aged 25 to 45 who had recovered from COVID-19. The chain links TRBV20-1 with TRBJ1-2; the D gene lacks a confident call. The DNA sequence is as follows: TGCAGTGCTAGTTCAGGAGGTGGCTACACCTTC. The translation is CSASSGGGYTF.